Each of the 28 T cell receptor beta chains below was sequenced from the same sample in a study of cytomegalovirus exposure and HLA in healthy donors. Primers for the PCR totalled 60 Vbeta and 13 Jbeta. Clones were read by immunoSEQ multiplex PCR, and TCRdb kept only the in-frame ones, dropping some. The sample carries about 110,000 clones, roughly four fifths recorded once. Sequenced sample: PBMCs. The receptors shown here come from a man aged 30 to 39 in good health and CMV-seropositive.

V usage is TRBV18 and J usage is TRBJ2-3, with D possibly matching TRBD2 (5 bases). CDR1 and CDR2 from the germline V gene are KGHSH and LQKENI. Deletions cut 3 bases from V and 0 bases from J, with 13 bases between. This CDR3 has 16 residues. The CDR3 here is CASSPGHGESTDTQYF. CDR3 DNA: TGTGCCAGCTCACCTGGGCACGGGGAGAGCACAGATACGCAGTATTTT.

The chain carries TRBV9 and TRBJ2-1, with TRBD2 matching over 12 bases. Germline V gene sequence: CDR1 SGDLS, CDR2 YYNGEE. V gave up 3 bases and J gave up 6 bases; unmatched junction bases: 10. The CDR3 totals 17 residues. Here the CDR3 DNA reads TGTGCCAGCAGCGCCCCCACTCTAGCGGGGGGGCCCAATGAGCAGTTCTTC. It specifies CASSAPTLAGGPNEQFF.

This sequence joins TRBV11-2 and TRBJ1-3; 7 bases are a match to TRBD1. The CDR3 sequence is 13 residues long. V shed 10 bases and J 3 bases; nucleotides not matched to a gene: 6. Germline V gene lookup returns CDR1 SGHAT and CDR2 FQNNGV. CDR3 region: CATKTGYGNTIYF. CDR3 coding DNA: TGTGCCACCAAGACAGGGTATGGAAACACCATATATTTT.

The chain joins TRBV5-1 to TRBJ2-5; the match to TRBD2 covers 8 bases. Germline V gene data show CDR1 as SGHRS and CDR2 as YFSETQ. The CDR3 is 14 amino acids. V lost 4 bases to trimming and J lost 7 bases; unmatched junction nucleotides: 9. The CDR3 DNA sequence: TGCGCCAGCAGCCTAAAAGCGGGAGATGGGACCCAGTACTTC. Translating it yields CASSLKAGDGTQYF.

The chain links TRBV2 to TRBJ2-7; tentative D call: TRBD2 (6 bases). Germline CDR1 SNHLY, CDR2 FYNNEI. The V and J ends lost 6 bases and 1 base respectively, with 19 bases between them. This CDR3 spans 16 amino acids. The CDR3 sequence is CASSGSHRRASYEQYF. CDR3 DNA: TGTGCCAGCAGCGGCTCGCACAGGAGGGCGTCCTACGAGCAGTACTTC.

This clone appeared a few times. The V gene is TRBV19, the J gene TRBJ2-5; TRBD1 aligns across 7 bases. J lost 4 bases, V lost 4 bases, and 6 bases had no gene match. This CDR3 has 14 amino acids. Germline-derived CDR1 and CDR2 are LNHDA and SQIVND (reference sequence). CDR3 region: CASSRRQGPETQYF. CDR3 nucleotide sequence: TGTGCCAGTAGTAGACGACAGGGACCAGAGACCCAGTACTTC.

CDR3: CASSFDRGPEQYV. In nucleotides, the CDR3 is TGTGCCAGCAGCTTCGACAGGGGACCCGAGCAGTACGTC. The chain uses TRBV7-8 and TRBJ2-7; 8 bases fit TRBD1. V dropped 3 bases and J dropped 6; count of bases not matched to a gene: 4. There are 13 residues in the CDR3. Looked up from germline, CDR1 is SGHVS and CDR2 is FQNEAQ.

The chain couples TRBV18 to TRBJ1-2, with 9 bases that match TRBD1. CDR3 length: 16 amino acids. The V and J ends lost 3 bases and 4 bases, in that order; junction bases with no gene match: 9. Germline V CDR1 and CDR2: KGHSH, LQKENI. As DNA, the CDR3 is TGTGCCAGCTCACCCCTCGGACAGGGGCAGCTCTATGGCTACACCTTC. Amino acids: CASSPLGQGQLYGYTF.

The chain recombines TRBV28 with TRBJ1-4; 11 positions agree with TRBD1. Germline values: CDR1 MDHEN, CDR2 SYDVKM. The trim removed 9 bases at V and 7 bases at J, leaving 7 bases unmatched. CDR3 size: 14 residues. CDR3 protein: CASQRGTGGEKLFF. The CDR3 region has the DNA TGTGCCAGTCAGCGGGGGACAGGGGGTGAAAAACTGTTTTTT.

CDR3 sequence: CASSFGQGLETQYF. CDR3 sequence (DNA): TGTGCCAGCAGTTTTGGGCAGGGATTAGAGACCCAGTACTTC. V gene TRBV28 combines with J gene TRBJ2-5; TRBD1 might be the D (5 bases). The ends were cut back, 3 bases at V and 4 bases at J, with 12 bases in the middle. The CDR3 is 14 amino acids. Germline V gives CDR1 MDHEN, CDR2 SYDVKM. Full variable domain (rest looked up from reference TRBV28 and TRBJ2-5): DVKVTQSSRYLVKRTGEKVFLECVQDMDHENMFWYRQDPGLGLRLIYFSYDVKMKEKGDIPEGYSVSREKKERFSLILESASTNQTSMYLCASSFGQGLETQYFGPGTRLLVL.

The gene calls are TRBV27 and TRBJ1-5, with D possibly matching TRBD1 (5 bases). V shed 3 bases and J shed 7 bases, with 7 bases lying between them. This CDR3 spans 12 amino acids. Germline loops: CDR1 MNHEY, CDR2 SMNVEV (reference sequence). CDR3 sequence: CASSFQGQPQHF. In DNA form, the CDR3 reads TGTGCCAGCAGTTTTCAGGGCCAGCCCCAGCATTTT.

The chain joins TRBV5-4 to TRBJ1-2; TRBD1 might be the D (5 bases). The CDR3 is 15 amino acids. V was clipped by 0 bases and J by 6 bases, with 15 bases between them. The germline V gene has CDR1 SGHNT and CDR2 YYREEE (reference sequence). The CDR3 sequence: CASSLDPTGANGYTF. In nucleotides, the CDR3 is TGTGCCAGCAGCTTGGACCCAACAGGAGCTAATGGCTACACCTTC.

The chain employs TRBV2 and TRBJ1-5; 8 positions match TRBD1. V lost 8 bases and J lost 2; bases outside the gene matches: 11. Germline V gene sequence: CDR1 SNHLY, CDR2 FYNNEI. The CDR3 spans 16 residues. CDR3 sequence (DNA): TGTGCCAGCCGCGGGCAGACAGGGGCGGGCAATCAGCCCCAGCATTTT. This translates into CASRGQTGAGNQPQHF.

The rearrangement links TRBV14 to TRBJ2-1; 14 nucleotides agree with TRBD2. Unmatched junction bases numbered 9, after V lost 4 bases and J lost 1 base. Germline CDR1 SGHDN, CDR2 FVKESK. This CDR3 has 19 amino acids. The CDR3 sequence is CASSPRLAGGSGSYNEQFF. The CDR3 DNA reads as TGTGCCAGCAGCCCGAGACTAGCGGGAGGGTCTGGATCCTACAATGAGCAGTTCTTC.

The J gene is TRBJ2-7, the V gene TRBV6-5; 9 bases fit TRBD2. Germline assignment: CDR1 MNHEY and CDR2 SVGAGI. V was clipped by 6 bases and J by 1 base; unmatched bases: 4. The CDR3 runs to 14 residues. CDR3 amino acids: CASSRTSVSYEQYV. CDR3 nucleotide sequence: TGTGCCAGCAGCCGGACTAGCGTATCCTACGAGCAGTACGTC.

This chain joins TRBV7-9 and TRBJ2-3; D is perhaps TRBD1 (6 bases). This CDR3 has 16 residues. The germline gives CDR1 SEHNR, CDR2 FQNEAQ (reference sequence). The germline V and J ends were trimmed by 4 bases and 3 bases, with 17 bases remaining between them. CDR3: CASSSRQVFGTDTQYF. CDR3 DNA: TGTGCCAGCAGCTCCCGACAGGTCTTCGGAACAGATACGCAGTATTTT.

The CDR3 reads CASRMAGVTGNTIYF. The CDR3 DNA reads TGTGCCAGCAGGATGGCCGGGGTCACTGGAAACACCATATATTTT. This rearrangement joins TRBV2 to TRBJ1-3; D not resolved. Germline CDR1 reads SNHLY; CDR2 reads FYNNEI. The length of the CDR3 is 15 residues. Trimming cost V 6 bases and J 2 bases, with 14 bases left between them.

J is TRBJ2-1 and V is TRBV11-2, with 11 positions matching TRBD2. With 0 bases clipped from V and 4 bases from J, the junction kept 8 bases outside the gene matches. From germline, CDR1 is SGHAT and CDR2 FQNNGV. This CDR3 is 18 amino acids long. The CDR3 nucleotides are TGTGCCAGCAGCTTAGATTTGACTAGCGGGGCCCATTACAATGAGCAGTTCTTC. This codes for CASSLDLTSGAHYNEQFF. Drawing the rest from reference TRBV11-2 and TRBJ2-1, the complete variable domain is EAGVAQSPRYKIIEKRQSVAFWCNPISGHATLYWYQQILGQGPKLLIQFQNNGVVDDSQLPKDRFSAERLKGVDSTLKIQPAKLEDSAVYLCASSLDLTSGAHYNEQFFGPGTRLTVL.

CDR3 sequence: CASSFTGEDTEAFF. The CDR3 DNA sequence: TGTGCCAGCAGCTTTACAGGGGAGGACACTGAAGCTTTCTTT. The chain joins TRBV11-3 to TRBJ1-1; TRBD1 agrees at 7 bases. The CDR3 loop spans 14 amino acids. Germline trimming cut 3 bases from V and 3 bases from J; bases unmatched to any gene: 4. The germline V gene has CDR1 SGHNT and CDR2 YENEEA.

The V gene is TRBV5-6, the J gene TRBJ2-5; 9 bases line up with TRBD1. Per germline, CDR1 SGHDT and CDR2 YYEEEE. This CDR3 has 14 amino acids. V trimming: 2 bases; J trimming: 5 bases; junction bases outside the gene matches: 4. CDR3 sequence reads: CASSLQGARETQYF. CDR3 nucleotide sequence: TGTGCCAGCAGCTTACAGGGGGCGCGGGAGACCCAGTACTTC.

The gene calls are TRBV10-3 and TRBJ1-2, with 12 bases matching TRBD1. The CDR3 length is 17 residues. Per germline, CDR1 ENHRY and CDR2 SYGVKD. V shed 5 bases and J 8 bases; nucleotides not matched to a gene: 15. CDR3 DNA: TGTGCCATCAGTCCGGTCGGGGACAGGGGGCGTTGGGAGGGCTACACCTTC. The encoded protein is CAISPVGDRGRWEGYTF.

V gene TRBV19 combines with J gene TRBJ2-6; the D gene is possibly TRBD2 (5 bases). The CDR3 extends over 12 amino acids. V was cut by 7 bases and J by 11 bases, with 12 bases left in between. Germline-derived CDR1 and CDR2 are LNHDA and SQIVND (reference sequence). The CDR3 spells CASNLGVDVLTF. Written as DNA, the CDR3 is TGTGCCAGTAATCTCGGGGTGGACGTCCTGACTTTC.

The genes are TRBV7-8 and TRBJ2-2; 12 positions agree with TRBD2. Germline values: CDR1 SGHVS, CDR2 FQNEAQ. CDR3 length: 17 amino acids. Trimming at V came to 5 bases and at J to 5 bases, leaving 9 bases not matched to a gene. DNA of the CDR3: TGTGCCAGCAGCGGACGACTAGCGGGGGACGTGACCGGGGAGCTGTTTTTT. This translates into CASSGRLAGDVTGELFF.

This chain links TRBV2 with TRBJ2-1; TRBD2 aligns across 9 bases. Trimming removed 7 bases from V and 6 bases from J; junction bases left unmatched: 7. In germline, CDR1 is SNHLY, CDR2 FYNNEI. CDR3 size: 14 residues. The CDR3 sequence: CASIAGGWGNEQFF. The CDR3 nucleotides are TGTGCCAGCATCGCGGGAGGGTGGGGCAATGAGCAGTTCTTC.

This clone occurred once. The genes are TRBV6-1 and TRBJ1-4; the D is unclear. The CDR3 totals 14 residues. V shed 2 bases and J shed 7 bases, with 11 bases lying between them. Germline CDR1 reads MNHNS; CDR2 reads SASEGT. CDR3 coding DNA: TGTGCCAGCAGTGAATCGGGGTTAGTTGAAAAACTGTTTTTT. Amino acids: CASSESGLVEKLFF.

This clone came up once. This chain joins TRBV5-1 and TRBJ2-2, with 11 bases matching TRBD1. The CDR3 spans 18 residues. Germline-derived CDR1 and CDR2 are SGHRS and YFSETQ. Trimming took 4 bases from V and 3 from J; bases not matched to a gene: 11. DNA of the CDR3: TGCGCCAGCAGCCCCTGGACAGGGGGCACGCGGGACACCGGGGAGCTGTTTTTT. It is translated as CASSPWTGGTRDTGELFF. Complete variable domain (other parts from reference TRBV5-1 and TRBJ2-2): KAGVTQTPRYLIKTRGQQVTLSCSPISGHRSVSWYQQTPGQGLQFLFEYFSETQRNKGNFPGRFSGRQFSNSRSEMNVSTLELGDSALYLCASSPWTGGTRDTGELFFGEGSRLTVL.

This clone was observed once. The chain links TRBV19 to TRBJ2-6; D unresolved. V was trimmed by 3 bases and J by 0 bases, leaving 15 bases between them. The CDR3 is 18 residues long. Germline V gene data show CDR1 as LNHDA and CDR2 as SQIVND (reference sequence). The DNA of the CDR3 is TGTGCCAGTAGTATCTCAGCAGGAACCTACTCTGGGGCCAACGTCCTGACTTTC. Amino acid sequence: CASSISAGTYSGANVLTF.

The chain carries TRBV6-5 and TRBJ1-2; D is undetermined. Germline V gives CDR1 MNHEY, CDR2 SVGAGI. The germline V and J ends were trimmed by 6 bases and 7 bases, with 15 bases remaining between them. This CDR3 contains 13 residues. CDR3: CASRVSQLSGYTF. The CDR3 nucleotides read TGTGCCAGCAGAGTCAGTCAGTTATCTGGCTACACCTTC.